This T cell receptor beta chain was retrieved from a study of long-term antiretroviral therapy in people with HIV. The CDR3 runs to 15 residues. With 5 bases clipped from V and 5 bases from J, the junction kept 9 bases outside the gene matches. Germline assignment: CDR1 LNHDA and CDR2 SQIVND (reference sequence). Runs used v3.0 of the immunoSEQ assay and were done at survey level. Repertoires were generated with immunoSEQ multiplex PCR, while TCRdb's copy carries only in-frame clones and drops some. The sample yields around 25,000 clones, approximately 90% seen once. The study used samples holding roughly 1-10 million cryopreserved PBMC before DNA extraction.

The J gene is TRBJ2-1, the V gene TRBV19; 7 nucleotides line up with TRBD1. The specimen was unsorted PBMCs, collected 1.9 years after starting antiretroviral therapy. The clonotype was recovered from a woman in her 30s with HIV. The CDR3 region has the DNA TGTGCCAGTAGTCCCGAAGACAGGGTTCACAATGAGCAGTTCTTC. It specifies CASSPEDRVHNEQFF.